This record looks at one T cell receptor beta chain sequence and its context. Its specificity is unknown. Given a much more abundant clone one base away, this may be a read error. This specimen belongs to a study of blood T cells in healthy people across ages. Broader study findings: Per million T cells, TCR beta diversity dropped about linearly as age rose.

Germline CDR1 reads SGHAT; CDR2 reads FQNNGV. This CDR3 has 15 residues. The V end lost 0 bases, the J end lost 11 bases, and 19 bases lay between the germline ends. Through a sample-barcoded 5' primer and a J-beta primer mix, a second PCR was run for roughly 6 to 12 cycles. Each CDR3 protein is one row after TCRdb ran MiXCR on the 5' RACE reads. The sample has 1.5 million or so distinct CDR3 sequences, roughly 40% seen once. The TCR originated in a woman aged 18-29 years in good health. Sequencing used blood. The chain joins TRBV11-2 to TRBJ2-5, with D possibly being TRBD1 or TRBD2 (5 bases each). CDR3 sequence reads: CASSLEPGTGNEQYF. For the CDR3, the DNA is TGTGCCAGCAGCTTAGAGCCCGGGACGGGCAATGAGCAGTACTTC.